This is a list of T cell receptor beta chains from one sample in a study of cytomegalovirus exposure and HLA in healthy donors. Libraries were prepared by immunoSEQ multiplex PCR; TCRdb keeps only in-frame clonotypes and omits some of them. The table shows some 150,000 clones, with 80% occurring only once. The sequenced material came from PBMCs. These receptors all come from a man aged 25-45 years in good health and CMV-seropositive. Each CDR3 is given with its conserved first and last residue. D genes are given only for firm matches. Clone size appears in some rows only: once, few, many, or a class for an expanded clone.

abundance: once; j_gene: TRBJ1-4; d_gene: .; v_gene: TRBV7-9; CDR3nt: TGTGCCAGCAGCGAAGGGGGACAACCGAATGAAAAACTGTTTTTT; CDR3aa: CASSEGGQPNEKLFF
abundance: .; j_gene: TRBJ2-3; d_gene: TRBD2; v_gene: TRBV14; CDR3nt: TGTGCCAGCAGCTGGGGACTACACACAGATACGCAGTATTTT; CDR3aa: CASSWGLHTDTQYF
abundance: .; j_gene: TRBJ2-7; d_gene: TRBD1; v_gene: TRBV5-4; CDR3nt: TGTGCCAGCAGCCATATAACAGGGGGAGGCGAGCAGTACTTC; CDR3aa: CASSHITGGGEQYF
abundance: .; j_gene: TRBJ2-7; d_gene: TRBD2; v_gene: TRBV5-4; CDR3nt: TGTGCCAGCAGCAGCGGGACTAGCGGGAGCAACGAGCAGTACTTC; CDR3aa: CASSSGTSGSNEQYF
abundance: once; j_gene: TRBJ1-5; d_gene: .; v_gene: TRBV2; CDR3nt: TGTGCCAGCAGCAGGAACGAGGGCGATCAGCCCCAGCATTTT; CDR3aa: CASSRNEGDQPQHF
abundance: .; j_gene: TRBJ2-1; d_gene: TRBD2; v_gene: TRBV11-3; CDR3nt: TGTGCCAGCAGCTTAGGTGCTAGCGGTTACGGCAATGAGCAGTTCTTC; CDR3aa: CASSLGASGYGNEQFF
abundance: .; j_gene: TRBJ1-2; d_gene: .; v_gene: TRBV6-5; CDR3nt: TGTGCCAGCAGTGAACATGCTAACTATGGCTACACCTTC; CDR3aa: CASSEHANYGYTF
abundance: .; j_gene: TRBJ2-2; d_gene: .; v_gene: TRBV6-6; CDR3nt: TGTGCCAGCAGGCCGCGGGACACCGGGGAGCTGTTTTTT; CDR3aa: CASRPRDTGELFF
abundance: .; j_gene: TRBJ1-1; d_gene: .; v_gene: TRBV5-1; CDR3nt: TGCGCCAGCAGCCAGGAACCCCAGGGACTAATGAACACTGAAGCTTTCTTT; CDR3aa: CASSQEPQGLMNTEAFF
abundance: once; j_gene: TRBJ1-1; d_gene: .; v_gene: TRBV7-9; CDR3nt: TGTGCCAGCTTTCCGGGCGGGGCTATAACAGAAGCTTTCTTT; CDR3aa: CASFPGGAITEAFF
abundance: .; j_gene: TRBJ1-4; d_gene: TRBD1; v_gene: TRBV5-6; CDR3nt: TGTGCCAGCAGCTTACAGGGGGCGACTAATGAAAAACTGTTTTTT; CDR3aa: CASSLQGATNEKLFF
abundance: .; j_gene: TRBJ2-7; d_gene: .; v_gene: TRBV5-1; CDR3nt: TGCGCCAGCAGCTTGAGCGGACAGTCCTACGAGCAGTACTTC; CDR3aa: CASSLSGQSYEQYF
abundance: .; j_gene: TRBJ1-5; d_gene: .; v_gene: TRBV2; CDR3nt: TGTGCCAGCCGAGAGGGGGGGGGCCCTCATAGCAATCAGCCCCAGCATTTT; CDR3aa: CASREGGGPHSNQPQHF
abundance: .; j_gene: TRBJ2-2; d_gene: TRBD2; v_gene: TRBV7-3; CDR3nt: TGTGCCAGCAGCTTGGGACTAGCGGGAGAGAAGAACACCGGGGAGCTGTTTTTT; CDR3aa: CASSLGLAGEKNTGELFF
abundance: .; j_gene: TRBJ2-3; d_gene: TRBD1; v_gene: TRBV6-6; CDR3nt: TGTGCCAGCAGTTTCACGACAGGGACAGATACGCAGTATTTT; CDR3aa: CASSFTTGTDTQYF
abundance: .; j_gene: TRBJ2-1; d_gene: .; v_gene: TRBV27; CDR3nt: TGTGCCAGCAGTTCAGGGTACGGGCAGTTCTTC; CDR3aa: CASSSGYGQFF
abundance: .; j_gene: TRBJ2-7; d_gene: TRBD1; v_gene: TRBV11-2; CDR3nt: TGTGCCAGCAGCTTAGAGGCAGGGGGTCCCTACGAGCAGTACTTC; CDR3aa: CASSLEAGGPYEQYF